The 29 T cell receptor beta chains below come from one sample, sequenced in a study of blood T cell repertoires in COVID-19. The method was immunoSEQ multiplex PCR; TCRdb's version includes in-frame clones alone and lacks a portion of them. The table lists 50,000 to 80,000 clones, around 82% of them singletons. The material sequenced was peripheral blood. Receptors were obtained from a man aged 55 to 70 with COVID-19, enrolled during active disease.

This rearrangement joins TRBV7-6 to TRBJ2-5, with D perhaps TRBD2 (6 bases). The CDR3 runs 18 residues. CDR1 SGHVS and CDR2 FNYEAQ come from the germline V gene. V gave up 3 bases and J gave up 2 bases, with 22 bases separating them. DNA of the CDR3: TGTGCCAGCAGCTTGGGGAGCGGGCCACGCGAGGGGCAAGAGACCCAGTACTTC. Protein product: CASSLGSGPREGQETQYF.

In this sample, this clone turned up once. V gene TRBV25-1 combines with J gene TRBJ2-2; 8 bases are shared with TRBD1. V lost 10 bases, J lost 1 base, and 11 bases stayed unmatched. CDR3 length: 16 residues. Germline assignment: CDR1 MGHDK and CDR2 SYGVNS. As DNA, the CDR3 is TGTGCCACCAGGAAATTGGGGACAGGGAACACCGGGGAGCTGTTTTTT. It yields the protein CATRKLGTGNTGELFF.

The sample holds one count of this clone. V usage is TRBV25-1 and J usage is TRBJ1-1; tentatively, D is TRBD1 (6 bases). Germline CDR1 reads MGHDK; CDR2 reads SYGVNS. The CDR3 runs to 13 residues. Trimming cost V 2 bases and J 6 bases, with 10 bases left between them. The CDR3 nucleotides are TGTGCCAGCAGTGAACAGGGGTGGGCTGAAGCTTTCTTT. This sequence encodes CASSEQGWAEAFF. Together with reference TRBV25-1 and TRBJ1-1, the CDR3 gives the full variable domain: EADIYQTPRYLVIGTGKKITLECSQTMGHDKMYWYQQDPGMELHLIHYSYGVNSTEKGDLSSESTVSRIRTEHFPLTLESARPSHTSQYLCASSEQGWAEAFFGQGTRLTVV.

The chain has TRBV7-2 and TRBJ2-3; D may be TRBD2 (7 bases). Germline CDR1 is SGHTA and CDR2 is FQGNSA. The CDR3 loop spans 14 amino acids. Trimming left V 5 bases short and J 5 bases short, with 14 bases between. Written as DNA, the CDR3 is TGTGCCAGCAGCAAGGGGGGGGGCGGAGATACGCAGTATTTT. Its protein is CASSKGGGGDTQYF.

V is TRBV11-2 and J is TRBJ2-7; D might be TRBD1 (5 bases). Germline loops: CDR1 SGHAT, CDR2 FQNNGV. Trimming took 7 bases from V and 5 from J, leaving 15 bases between them. This CDR3 region has 13 residues. CDR3 nucleotide sequence: TGTGCCAGCACCCTACTAATAGGGGACGAGCAGTACTTC. Its protein is CASTLLIGDEQYF.

V and J are TRBV29-1 and TRBJ2-5; D is perhaps TRBD1 (6 bases). V was pared by 3 bases and J by 2 bases, with 19 bases between. Germline V lookup: CDR1 SQVTM, CDR2 ANQGSEA. The CDR3 covers 16 residues. The chain's CDR3 is CSVDGGRISLQETQYF. CDR3 sequence (DNA): TGCAGCGTTGATGGGGGCCGGATCAGTTTACAAGAGACCCAGTACTTC.

J is TRBJ2-1 and V is TRBV11-2; 10 bases map to TRBD2. The germline V gene has CDR1 SGHAT and CDR2 FQNNGV. J gave up 10 bases and V 4 bases, and 7 bases lay outside the gene matches. The CDR3 has 14 amino acids. In DNA form, the CDR3 reads TGTGCCAGCAGCTGGGCTAGCGGGAGCTGGGAGCAGTTCTTC. It codes for CASSWASGSWEQFF.

This chain connects TRBV7-3 to TRBJ2-7; 8 positions agree with TRBD2. Looked up from germline, CDR1 is SGHTA and CDR2 is FQGTGA. The junction had 9 bases not matched to a gene; V was cut back by 6 bases and J by 5 bases. This CDR3 has 14 amino acids. The CDR3 loop is CASSFSGMKDEQYF. The CDR3 DNA is TGTGCCAGCAGTTTTAGCGGGATGAAGGACGAGCAGTACTTC.

This clone was observed a handful of times. The chain recombines TRBV28 with TRBJ1-1, with unresolved D. With 5 bases removed from V and 2 bases from J, the gap between germline ends came to 9 bases. This CDR3 spans 13 amino acids. Germline CDR1 is MDHEN and CDR2 is SYDVKM. Here the CDR3 reads CASSGITNTEAFF. CDR3 sequence (DNA): TGTGCCAGCAGTGGTATCACAAACACTGAAGCTTTCTTT.

This clone has only a few counts. The chain carries TRBV5-6 and TRBJ1-1, with D possibly being TRBD1 (5 bases). The CDR3 is 14 residues long. Germline V gives CDR1 SGHDT, CDR2 YYEEEE. Trimming took 0 bases from V and 0 from J, leaving 6 bases between them. The CDR3 here is CASSLGQMNTEAFF. The CDR3 DNA reads TGTGCCAGCAGCTTGGGACAGATGAACACTGAAGCTTTCTTT.

The rearrangement uses TRBV7-2 and TRBJ2-1; 9 nucleotides line up with TRBD1. The CDR3 is 16 residues long. The V segment lost 2 bases and the J segment 9 bases; nucleotides outside the gene matches: 11. Looked up from germline, CDR1 is SGHTA and CDR2 is FQGNSA. The CDR3 sequence is CASSLMGTGIAAEQFF. In DNA, the CDR3 is TGTGCCAGCAGCTTAATGGGGACAGGGATAGCCGCTGAGCAGTTCTTC.

The chain links TRBV28 to TRBJ2-1; D call uncertain. Trimming shortened V by 5 bases and J by 8 bases, and 16 bases separated the two germline ends. The CDR3 extends over 14 amino acids. The germline V gene encodes CDR1 MDHEN and CDR2 SYDVKM. The CDR3 sequence: CASSRRSMFDEQFF. Here the CDR3 DNA reads TGTGCCAGCAGTCGTAGAAGTATGTTTGATGAGCAGTTCTTC.

This clone was counted between two and nine times. The V gene is TRBV28, the J gene TRBJ2-3, with D hard to call. This CDR3 is built from 14 residues. Trimming cost V 11 bases and J 0 bases, with 15 bases left between them. Germline lookup yields CDR1 MDHEN and CDR2 SYDVKM. CDR3 in amino acids: CAGSWHPSTDTQYF. CDR3 DNA: TGTGCCGGCTCATGGCATCCTAGCACAGATACGCAGTATTTT.

This clone was seen a handful of times. V gene TRBV30 combines with J gene TRBJ1-3; weak D call: TRBD1 (5 bases). The CDR3 totals 15 residues. V shed 5 bases and J shed 4 bases, with 18 bases lying between them. Germline loops: CDR1 GTSNPN, CDR2 SVGIG (reference sequence). Here the CDR3 DNA reads TGTGCCTGGGAAAGGTCAGGGTTCTCGGGAAACACCATATATTTT. Its protein product is CAWERSGFSGNTIYF.

There are many counts of this clone. The chain employs TRBV10-3 and TRBJ2-1; 8 nucleotides agree with TRBD1. Germline loops: CDR1 ENHRY, CDR2 SYGVKD. The length of the CDR3 is 12 residues. V dropped 10 bases and J dropped 6; count of bases not matched to a gene: 5. The CDR3 loop is CATLGQGNEQFF. CDR3 nucleotide sequence: TGTGCCACCCTAGGACAGGGCAATGAGCAGTTCTTC.

This clone was counted once. The CDR3, as DNA: TGTGCCAGCAGCCAAGACTCGGGGGGGGAGCTGTTTTTT. Protein product: CASSQDSGGELFF. V usage is TRBV3-1 (or the pseudogene TRBV3-2) and J usage is TRBJ2-2; maybe TRBD2 (5 bases). Deletions cut 0 bases from V and 8 bases from J, with 7 bases between. Germline V gene data show CDR1 as LGHDT and CDR2 as YNNKEL (reference sequence). CDR3 length equals 13 residues.

The V gene is TRBV5-4, the J gene TRBJ2-3, with 8 bases that match TRBD2. Germline values: CDR1 SGHNT, CDR2 YYREEE (reference sequence). The V segment lost 4 bases and the J segment 4 bases; nucleotides outside the gene matches: 8. The CDR3 has 15 residues. The CDR3 bases are TGTGCCAGCAGCACCATAGCGGGACTCGCAGATACGCAGTATTTT. Amino acids: CASSTIAGLADTQYF.

This chain connects TRBV11-3 to TRBJ2-7; perhaps TRBD2 as D (6 bases). V shed 4 bases and J shed 2 bases, with 21 bases lying between them. The CDR3 loop spans 17 amino acids. The germline CDR1 and CDR2 sequences are SGHNT and YENEEA. CDR3 DNA: TGTGCCAGCAGCTCCCGCCGGTGGGGCGGGGATACCTACGAGCAGTACTTC. Encoded protein: CASSSRRWGGDTYEQYF.

J is TRBJ2-7 and V is TRBV7-3; 7 nucleotides agree with TRBD1. Trimming at V came to 1 base and at J to 5 bases, leaving 8 bases not matched to a gene. Germline CDR1 is SGHTA and CDR2 is FQGTGA. The CDR3 contains 15 residues. CDR3 sequence: CASSLMGQPGDEQYF. CDR3 DNA: TGTGCCAGCAGCTTAATGGGACAGCCCGGGGACGAGCAGTACTTC.

This chain uses TRBV27 with TRBJ1-1, with D tentatively TRBD1 (6 bases). The CDR3 runs 16 residues. In germline, CDR1 is MNHEY, CDR2 SMNVEV (reference sequence). Between the trimmed V and J ends, which lost 4 bases and 5 bases, there was a span of 20 bases. CDR3 residues: CASSSTIQGRGTEAFF. The DNA of the CDR3 is TGTGCCAGCAGTTCTACAATTCAGGGGCGCGGGACTGAAGCTTTCTTT.

The V and J genes are TRBV19 and TRBJ2-7; possibly TRBD1 for D (5 bases). Trimming removed 8 bases from V and 3 bases from J, with 17 bases in between. The CDR3 extends over 14 amino acids. Germline V gives CDR1 LNHDA, CDR2 SQIVND (reference sequence). The CDR3 loop reads CASSTSADNYEQYF. CDR3 in DNA: TGTGCCAGTTCAACCTCGGCGGACAACTACGAGCAGTACTTC.

The rearrangement uses TRBV14 and TRBJ1-1; TRBD1 aligns across 7 bases. This CDR3 contains 14 residues. The germline gives CDR1 SGHDN, CDR2 FVKESK. Trimming at V came to 4 bases and at J to 2 bases, leaving 4 bases not matched to a gene. CDR3 coding DNA: TGTGCCAGCAGCCTCGGGACAGCTAACACTGAAGCTTTCTTT. This codes for CASSLGTANTEAFF.

The rearrangement joins TRBV28 to TRBJ1-5; a weak D match, TRBD1 (6 bases). The ends were cut back, 4 bases at V and 6 bases at J, with 16 bases in the middle. The CDR3 has 15 residues. Germline loops: CDR1 MDHEN, CDR2 SYDVKM. Here the CDR3 reads CASSSIKQGTQPQHF. For the CDR3, the DNA is TGTGCCAGCAGTTCAATTAAACAGGGTACTCAGCCCCAGCATTTT.

This clone was counted between two and nine times. This rearrangement joins TRBV5-1 to TRBJ1-1; 8 nucleotides agree with TRBD1. Germline lookup yields CDR1 SGHRS and CDR2 YFSETQ. With 0 bases clipped from V and 6 bases from J, the junction kept 10 bases outside the gene matches. This CDR3 spans 16 amino acids. CDR3 in amino acids: CASSLAAGGASAEAFF. CDR3 bases: TGCGCCAGCAGCTTGGCGGCAGGGGGCGCGAGTGCTGAAGCTTTCTTT.

V is TRBV24-1 and J is TRBJ2-1; TRBD2 aligns across 11 bases. The CDR3 covers 16 residues. CDR1 is KGHDR and CDR2 is SFDVKD in the germline V gene. The J segment lost 5 bases and the V segment lost 1 base, leaving 3 bases of the junction unmatched. CDR3 nucleotide sequence: TGTGCCACCAGTGATTTTACTAGCGGGGGAAACAATGAGCAGTTCTTC. It encodes CATSDFTSGGNNEQFF.

The chain uses TRBV4-1 and TRBJ2-3; 7 nucleotides agree with TRBD1. The CDR3 covers 13 residues. V lost 7 bases and J lost 6; bases outside the gene matches: 7. The germline gives CDR1 MGHRA, CDR2 YSYEKL. The DNA of the CDR3 is TGCGCCAGCACCACTACAGGGGCGGATACGCAGTATTTT. Translation gives CASTTTGADTQYF.

The V and J genes are TRBV24-1 and TRBJ2-1; TRBD1 matches 11 bases. Germline trimming cut 4 bases from V and 4 bases from J; bases unmatched to any gene: 5. This CDR3 spans 16 amino acids. Germline V gene sequence: CDR1 KGHDR, CDR2 SFDVKD. The CDR3 bases are TGTGCCACCAGTGAGCCCGGGACAGGGGGTTACAATGAGCAGTTCTTC. It codes for CATSEPGTGGYNEQFF.

The genes are TRBV2 and TRBJ2-6; perhaps TRBD1 as D (5 bases). Germline V CDR1 and CDR2: SNHLY, FYNNEI. Trimming removed 4 bases at V and 0 bases at J, with 13 bases between. CDR3 length: 17 amino acids. The CDR3 nucleotides are TGTGCCAGCAGTGGGGGCAGGGCTCACTCTGGGGCCAACGTCCTGACTTTC. Residues: CASSGGRAHSGANVLTF.

The V and J genes are TRBV6-5 and TRBJ2-1, with D possibly being TRBD2 (7 bases). The germline V gene has CDR1 MNHEY and CDR2 SVGAGI. The V end lost 6 bases, the J end lost 6 bases, and 18 bases lay between the germline ends. The CDR3 extends over 15 amino acids. CDR3 coding DNA: TGTGCCAGCAGAGGGACGCGGGGGCCCCGCAATGAGCAGTTCTTC. Its protein product is CASRGTRGPRNEQFF.